A single sample is the source of the 2 T cell receptor beta chains below, sequenced in a study of blood T cells in healthy people across ages. PCR was performed a second time for about 6 to 11 cycles using a sample-barcoded 5' primer and a J-beta primer mix. TCRdb re-analysed the 5' RACE reads in MiXCR, keeping a single row per CDR3 protein. The data show around 580,000 distinct CDR3 sequences, around 48% seen once. Sequencing was performed on blood. The receptors were sampled from a man of 80 years or more in good health.

This clonotype has more than one count but fewer than ten. CDR3: CASGGGRTDTQYF. The CDR3 DNA reads TGTGCCAGCGGGGGGGGCCGCACAGATACGCAGTATTTT. The J gene is TRBJ2-3, the V gene TRBV6-6; tentative D call: TRBD2 (7 bases). Germline CDR1 MNHNY, CDR2 SVGAGI (reference sequence). The CDR3 has 13 amino acids. V lost 8 bases, J lost 1 base, and 10 bases lay in between.

This chain links TRBV28 with TRBJ2-7; TRBD1 matches 7 bases. Germline CDR1 reads MDHEN; CDR2 reads SYDVKM. Germline trimming cut 7 bases from V and 1 base from J; bases unmatched to any gene: 13. The CDR3 contains 16 residues. The CDR3 sequence: CASTDPQGTASYEQYF. CDR3 nucleotides: TGTGCCAGCACCGACCCCCAAGGGACAGCGTCCTACGAGCAGTACTTC.